Below are 16 T cell receptor beta chains sequenced from a single sample in a study of shared clonotypes between healthy human individuals. Sequenced by immunoSEQ multiplex PCR; TCRdb stores in-frame clones only, minus some. The repertoire holds a few hundred thousand clones, approximately 97% seen once, with 0.057% in the top ten. Input material: naive CD4+ T cells sorted from blood. Subset indicated: CD45RA+ positively selected. These TCRs come from a woman aged 25 to 39 in good health.

The chain couples TRBV29-1 to TRBJ2-7; D remains unclear. Germline assignment: CDR1 SQVTM and CDR2 ANQGSEA. There are 12 residues in the CDR3. Trimming pared 3 bases from V and 2 bases from J, leaving 8 bases between. CDR3 in amino acids: CSVDDGTYEQYF. Here the CDR3 DNA reads TGCAGCGTTGATGACGGAACCTACGAGCAGTACTTC.

J is TRBJ1-1 and V is TRBV28; TRBD1 aligns across 7 bases. After removal of 4 bases from V and 3 bases from J, the junction contained 5 bases not matched to a gene. The CDR3 is 14 residues long. The germline V gene has CDR1 MDHEN and CDR2 SYDVKM. The DNA of the CDR3 is TGTGCCAGCAGTTACAGGGGAGGGGACACTGAAGCTTTCTTT. This encodes CASSYRGGDTEAFF.

The chain is built from TRBV6-5 and TRBJ1-2; D is possibly TRBD1 (5 bases). This CDR3 is 14 amino acids long. Trimming took off 1 base at V and 8 bases at J, with 14 bases between the two ends. Looked up from germline, CDR1 is MNHEY and CDR2 is SVGAGI. CDR3 nucleotides: TGTGCCAGCAGTTACTATGGGGGGTCGGGAGGCTACACCTTC. It is translated as CASSYYGGSGGYTF.

The chain uses TRBV7-2 and TRBJ2-4; D may match TRBD1 or TRBD2 (5 bases each). Between the trimmed V and J ends, which lost 7 bases and 7 bases, there was a span of 14 bases. Germline loops: CDR1 SGHTA, CDR2 FQGNSA. The CDR3 contains 13 residues. For the CDR3, the DNA is TGTGCCAGCACACATAGTTGGGACAACATTCAGTACTTC. The encoded protein is CASTHSWDNIQYF.

CDR3 residues: CASSYTSGPYNEQFF. The DNA for the CDR3 is TGTGCCAGCAGTTATACTAGCGGCCCCTACAATGAGCAGTTCTTC. The chain joins TRBV6-5 to TRBJ2-1; 8 positions agree with TRBD2. Germline lookup yields CDR1 MNHEY and CDR2 SVGAGI. The ends lost 3 bases at V and 2 bases at J; junction bases unmatched: 3. CDR3 size: 15 residues.

The rearrangement joins TRBV15 to TRBJ2-2; D is unresolved. Trimming pared 4 bases from V and 2 bases from J, leaving 14 bases between. This CDR3 is 16 amino acids long. CDR1 LNHNV and CDR2 YYDKDF come from the germline V gene (reference sequence). The CDR3 nucleotides read TGTGCCACCAGCACCCCCGGGCGGTCAAACACCGGGGAGCTGTTTTTT. This translates into CATSTPGRSNTGELFF.

Points on this clone: Other DNA sequences from this sample encode an identical CDR3 as well. The chain is built from TRBV28 and TRBJ1-2, with D tentatively TRBD1 (6 bases). This CDR3 spans 13 amino acids. V lost 2 bases to trimming and J lost 2 bases, with 6 bases between them. The germline gives CDR1 MDHEN, CDR2 SYDVKM. CDR3 in DNA: TGTGCCAGCAGTTTAGGACAGAACTATGGCTACACCTTC. It is translated as CASSLGQNYGYTF.

The V gene is TRBV25-1, the J gene TRBJ2-5, with D tentatively TRBD2 (6 bases). Germline V gene data show CDR1 as MGHDK and CDR2 as SYGVNS. The CDR3 sequence is 14 residues long. V lost 4 bases and J lost 5, with 14 bases in between. The CDR3 reads CASSVHLGGETQYF. The DNA of the CDR3 is TGTGCCAGCAGTGTCCACCTAGGAGGGGAGACCCAGTACTTC.

This chain connects TRBV7-2 to TRBJ2-4; D uncertain. The CDR3 loop spans 15 amino acids. Germline loops: CDR1 SGHTA, CDR2 FQGNSA. The V and J ends lost 1 base and 0 bases respectively, with 7 bases between them. CDR3 sequence: CASSLGRVAKNIQYF. CDR3 DNA sequence: TGTGCCAGCAGCTTAGGAAGAGTAGCCAAAAACATTCAGTACTTC.

The chain is built from TRBV5-1 and TRBJ2-3; TRBD2 agrees at 11 bases. V lost 3 bases, J lost 4 bases, and 7 bases stayed unmatched. CDR1 and CDR2 (germline): SGHRS, YFSETQ. The CDR3 length is 16 residues. CDR3 region: CASSSSSGRFPDTQYF. The CDR3 DNA reads TGCGCCAGCAGCTCTTCTAGCGGGAGGTTTCCAGATACGCAGTATTTT.

This chain connects TRBV10-2 to TRBJ2-7; D uncertain. Between the trimmed V and J ends, which lost 3 bases and 1 base, there was a span of 1 base. The CDR3 is made up of 11 amino acids. CDR1 is WSHSY and CDR2 is SAAADI in the germline V gene. In DNA, the CDR3 is TGCGCCAGCAGTGATTCCTACGAGCAGTACTTC. This codes for CASSDSYEQYF.

J is TRBJ2-5 and V is TRBV2, with 7 bases identical to TRBD2. In germline, CDR1 is SNHLY, CDR2 FYNNEI. The CDR3 is made up of 13 amino acids. Trimming removed 6 bases from V and 5 bases from J; junction bases left unmatched: 6. The CDR3 is CASRRTSLETQYF. For the CDR3, the DNA is TGTGCCAGCAGAAGGACTAGTCTGGAGACCCAGTACTTC.

As DNA, the CDR3 is TGTGCCAGCAGCGCACCGGGGCCAGGGGTCGGGATTTTTTCACCCCTCCACTTT. Its protein is CASSAPGPGVGIFSPLHF. The gene calls are TRBV13 and TRBJ1-6; D might be TRBD1 (6 bases). Germline lookup yields CDR1 PRHDT and CDR2 FYEKMQ (reference sequence). The CDR3 loop spans 18 amino acids. The V end was cut by 5 bases, the J end by 9 bases, with 26 bases between. The variable domain in full, with the rest retrieved from reference TRBV13 and TRBJ1-6, is AAGVIQSPRHLIKEKRETATLKCYPIPRHDTVYWYQQGPGQDPQFLISFYEKMQSDKGSIPDRFSAQQFSDYHSELNMSSLELGDSALYFCASSAPGPGVGIFSPLHFGNGTRLTVT.

This clone appeared a few times. The gene calls are TRBV7-9 and TRBJ2-5; the D is unclear. Trimming stripped 1 base from V and 7 bases from J, with 10 bases between. The CDR3 is made up of 13 amino acids. Germline CDR1 reads SEHNR; CDR2 reads FQNEAQ (reference sequence). The CDR3 bases are TGTGCCAGCAGCTTAGTAGGCGGCGGGACCCAGTACTTC. Protein: CASSLVGGGTQYF.

The chain links TRBV7-9 to TRBJ2-2; D remains ambiguous. This CDR3 comprises 13 residues. V was cut by 0 bases and J by 6 bases, with 5 bases left in between. The germline V gene has CDR1 SEHNR and CDR2 FQNEAQ (reference sequence). The CDR3 region has the DNA TGTGCCAGCAGCTTAGCCATTGCCGGGGAGCTGTTTTTT. Translating it yields CASSLAIAGELFF.

The V gene is TRBV25-1, the J gene TRBJ2-7; tentatively, D is TRBD1 (6 bases). This CDR3 comprises 15 residues. V lost 2 bases to trimming and J lost 2 bases, with 13 bases between them. The germline gives CDR1 MGHDK, CDR2 SYGVNS. Here the CDR3 DNA reads TGTGCCAGCAGTGAACCCCGGGACACCACCTACGAGCAGTACTTC. It translates to CASSEPRDTTYEQYF.